This passage covers 5 T cell receptor beta chains from one sample sequenced in a study of T-cell reconstitution after alpha-beta-depleted transplantation in children. The authors prepared the TCRbeta library with unique molecular identifiers. TCRdb passed the PCR reads through MiXCR, listing each CDR3 protein once. The sample has 450,000 to 550,000 distinct CDR3 sequences; over 9.5% are singletons. The source was PBMCs, mostly from graft donor cells, collected 180 days after TCRalphabeta/CD19-depleted stem cell transplant. Receptors originate from a female patient aged 2-9 years who had a stem cell transplant for aplastic anemia, so the T cells may come from the graft donor.

There are a few counts of this clonotype. The V gene is TRBV6-2 or TRBV6-3, the J gene TRBJ2-7; the D is unclear. In germline, CDR1 is MNHEY, CDR2 SVGEGT. Trimming stripped 3 bases from V and 4 bases from J, with 7 bases between. CDR3 length: 12 amino acids. Here the CDR3 DNA reads TGTGCCAGCAGTTATACGCGATACGAGCAGTACGTC. This translates into CASSYTRYEQYV.

The rearrangement joins TRBV2 to TRBJ2-3; D possibly corresponds to TRBD2 (5 bases). This CDR3 spans 14 amino acids. From germline, CDR1 is SNHLY and CDR2 FYNNEI. Between the trimmed V and J ends, which lost 5 bases and 7 bases, there was a span of 16 bases. The CDR3 DNA follows: TGTGCCAGCAGTCGAACGACTATGTATAATACGCAGTATTTT. Amino acid sequence: CASSRTTMYNTQYF. Drawing the rest from reference TRBV2 and TRBJ2-3, the complete variable domain is EPEVTQTPSHQVTQMGQEVILRCVPISNHLYFYWYRQILGQKVEFLVSFYNNEISEKSEIFDDQFSVERPDGSNFTLKIRSTKLEDSAMYFCASSRTTMYNTQYFGPGTRLTVL.

The V gene is TRBV20-1, the J gene TRBJ1-5; D remains unclear. Germline assignment: CDR1 DFQATT and CDR2 SNEGSKA (reference sequence). V lost 5 bases and J lost 2, with 13 bases in between. There are 14 residues in the CDR3. The CDR3 sequence is CSARPLGGNQPQHF. The CDR3 DNA reads TGCAGTGCTCGCCCTTTGGGTGGCAATCAGCCCCAGCATTTT.

With regard to this clonotype: This may arise from a read error, as a much more abundant clone is one base away. The chain links TRBV21-1 to TRBJ2-1. TRBV21-1 is a listed pseudogene. The CDR3 length is 16 residues. For the CDR3, the DNA is TGTGCCAGCCGCGCTTCTTCCGTGGACCCCTACAATGAGCAGTTCTTC. Translated, it gives CASRASSVDPYNEQFF.

This chain uses TRBV10-1 with TRBJ2-3; D is possibly TRBD1 (8 bases). The V gene lost 8 bases and the J gene lost 4 bases, with 16 bases spanning the gap. This CDR3 has 14 residues. CDR1 is WNHNN, CDR2 SYGVQD, per germline (reference sequence). CDR3 DNA: TGCGCCAGCCGACACAGGGGGAGGGCAGATACGCAGTATTTT. Its translation: CASRHRGRADTQYF.